These 4 T cell receptor beta chains originate from one sample sequenced in a study of cytomegalovirus exposure and HLA in healthy donors (dated by TCRdb to about 2017). Libraries were made using the immunoSEQ multiplex PCR assay. TCRdb took this table from immuneACCESS and kept in-frame rearrangements with V and J called. Such tables lack part of the clones; where checked against another copy, unresolved V genes explain under half of the gap, and the rest is unexplained. The sample table shows about 240,000 clones, and 86% are seen once. The ten most abundant clones make up 1% to 1.5% of the sample. The source material was PBMCs. The receptors come from a woman aged 25-40 years in good health and CMV-seropositive.

About this clone: Other DNA sequences within the sample encode an identical CDR3. The chain joins TRBV4-1 to TRBJ2-6, with D tentatively TRBD2 (6 bases). V was pared by 0 bases and J by 5 bases, with 8 bases between. Germline V lookup: CDR1 MGHRA, CDR2 YSYEKL. This CDR3 has 15 residues. DNA for the CDR3: TGCGCCAGCAGCCAAGAGGGGGACTGGGCCAACGTCCTGACTTTC. It encodes CASSQEGDWANVLTF.

Remarks on this clone: This specimen includes other DNA sequences encoding the same CDR3. This chain links TRBV5-1 with TRBJ2-7; perhaps TRBD1 as D (6 bases). Germline V gene lookup returns CDR1 SGHRS and CDR2 YFSETQ. Trimming removed 1 base from V and 7 bases from J, with 12 bases in between. The CDR3 has 13 residues. The CDR3 spells CASSLQGLGEQYF. CDR3 coding DNA: TGCGCCAGCAGCTTGCAGGGGCTGGGGGAGCAGTACTTC.

The chain has TRBV25-1 and TRBJ2-7; D is perhaps TRBD1 (6 bases). Trimming left V 3 bases short and J 3 bases short, with 15 bases between. CDR1 is MGHDK, CDR2 SYGVNS, per germline. The CDR3 is 15 amino acids. CDR3: CASSDPRGLGYEQYF. The DNA for the CDR3 is TGTGCCAGCAGTGACCCGAGGGGGTTAGGCTACGAGCAGTACTTC.

The chain employs TRBV27 and TRBJ2-3, with D unclear. There are 14 residues in the CDR3. Germline CDR1 reads MNHEY; CDR2 reads SMNVEV (reference sequence). Deletions cut 5 bases from V and 0 bases from J, with 9 bases between. CDR3 sequence reads: CASSLRTSTDTQYF. CDR3 bases: TGTGCCAGCAGTCTCCGTACTAGCACAGATACGCAGTATTTT.